The sequence of this T cell receptor (beta chain) was determined in a study of cytomegalovirus exposure and HLA in healthy donors. This clone was observed a few times. Its antigen is not identified. Findings and caveats of the study: It was reported that TCR beta sequences correctly inferred the HLA-A and HLA-B alleles for most subjects. Within an earlier analysis, most TCR beta V segments proved productive either about 87% or about 30% of the time.

Germline V CDR1 and CDR2: LGHNA, YSLEER. CDR3 length: 16 amino acids. Between the trimmed V and J ends, which lost 0 bases and 1 base, there was a span of 12 bases. PCR amplification relied on 60 Vbeta primers (plus 13 Jbeta primers). Method: immunoSEQ multiplex PCR; TCRdb's copy keeps in-frame clones and lacks some. The sample holds about 120,000 clones, about 74% seen once. The sample comprised PBMCs. The origin of this receptor is a female donor in good health and CMV-seronegative. The V and J genes are TRBV4-3 and TRBJ1-1, with D possibly TRBD1 on 5 matching bases. For the CDR3, the DNA is TGCGCCAGCAGCCAAGATAGGACAACAGAGAACACTGAAGCTTTCTTT. Residues: CASSQDRTTENTEAFF.